Listed here are 25 T cell receptor beta chains from one sample, sequenced in a study of radiotherapy plus CTLA-4 blockade in lung cancer. Repertoires were generated with immunoSEQ multiplex PCR, while TCRdb's copy carries only in-frame clones and drops some. The sample has tens of thousands of clones, about 80% seen once. The sequenced sample was peripheral blood, obtained from a patient treated with radiotherapy plus ipilimumab. These receptors came from a human donor with non-small cell lung cancer who had a complete response to radiotherapy plus ipilimumab.

The chain is built from TRBV4-1 and TRBJ1-5; no clear D. CDR3 length: 17 residues. V was pared by 1 base and J by 0 bases, with 13 bases between. Germline CDR1 reads MGHRA; CDR2 reads YSYEKL. The CDR3 spells CASSQVWPLISNQPQHF. In DNA, the CDR3 is TGCGCCAGCAGCCAAGTTTGGCCCCTTATTAGCAATCAGCCCCAGCATTTT.

V is TRBV28 and J is TRBJ2-2, with TRBD1 matching over 8 bases. The V gene end was trimmed by 2 bases and the J gene end by 4 bases; junction bases not matched to a gene: 3. This CDR3 has 15 residues. Germline assignment: CDR1 MDHEN and CDR2 SYDVKM. Here the CDR3 DNA reads TGTGCCAGCAGTTTACAGGGGGCGAGCACCGGGGAGCTGTTTTTT. It codes for CASSLQGASTGELFF.

The chain has TRBV10-3 and TRBJ1-5; D gene unclear. Trimming removed 0 bases at V and 7 bases at J, with 7 bases between. The CDR3 loop spans 13 amino acids. In germline, CDR1 is ENHRY, CDR2 SYGVKD. The CDR3 nucleotides are TGTGCCATCAGTGAGTCGAAGGGACAGCCCCAGCATTTT. Translating gives CAISESKGQPQHF.

This sequence joins TRBV2 and TRBJ1-4, with TRBD1 matching 7 bases. V lost 8 bases and J lost 4; bases outside the gene matches: 10. Germline assignment: CDR1 SNHLY and CDR2 FYNNEI. The CDR3 spans 15 residues. Written as DNA, the CDR3 is TGTGCCAGCGCACTAGCGACAGGGAATAATGAAAAACTGTTTTTT. Protein: CASALATGNNEKLFF. Together with reference TRBV2 and TRBJ1-4, the CDR3 gives the full variable domain: EPEVTQTPSHQVTQMGQEVILRCVPISNHLYFYWYRQILGQKVEFLVSFYNNEISEKSEIFDDQFSVERPDGSNFTLKIRSTKLEDSAMYFCASALATGNNEKLFFGSGTQLSVL.

The genes are TRBV6-9 and TRBJ1-6, with D hard to call. There are 14 residues in the CDR3. V lost 7 bases and J 7 bases, leaving 14 bases between the germline ends. CDR1 and CDR2 (germline): MNHGY, SVAAGI. For the CDR3, the DNA is TGTGCCAGCAACCTGGCCGGCTTGAATTCACCCCTCCACTTT. Amino acids: CASNLAGLNSPLHF.

This clone was seen only once. One end of the junction fails to match germline, which may point to a read error. The chain uses TRBV19 and TRBJ2-1; TRBD2 aligns across 11 bases. Germline CDR1 and CDR2: LNHDA and SQIVND (reference sequence). The CDR3 totals 12 residues. CDR3 coding DNA: TGTGCCAGTAGTACCCCGGGACTAGCGGAAGTCTTC. This sequence encodes CASSTPGLAEVF.

This clone was recorded once. Relative to the germline gene, one junction end is altered; a read error may explain this. The chain uses TRBV5-1 and TRBJ2-3; TRBD2 agrees at 8 bases. The CDR3 has 15 residues. The germline V gene encodes CDR1 SGHRS and CDR2 YFSETQ. CDR3 in amino acids: CASSLDGRATDTRYF. The CDR3 nucleotides are TGCGCCAGCAGCTTGGACGGGAGGGCAACAGATACGCGGTATTTT. Supplemented by reference TRBV5-1 and TRBJ2-3, the full variable domain reads KAGVTQTPRYLIKTRGQQVTLSCSPISGHRSVSWYQQTPGQGLQFLFEYFSETQRNKGNFPGRFSGRQFSNSRSEMNVSTLELGDSALYLCASSLDGRATDTRYFGPGTRLTVL.

CDR3 in DNA: TGCGCCAGCAGCTTGGCATCGAGCGGCCAAGAGACCCAGTACTTC. This encodes CASSLASSGQETQYF. The V gene is TRBV5-1, the J gene TRBJ2-5; the D gene is possibly TRBD2 (5 bases). Trimming left V 0 bases short and J 1 base short, with 10 bases between. This CDR3 spans 15 amino acids. Germline CDR1 is SGHRS and CDR2 is YFSETQ.

The chain joins TRBV6-1 to TRBJ1-5, with D unresolved. The CDR3 totals 17 residues. Trimming cost V 2 bases and J 4 bases, with 18 bases left between them. Germline-derived CDR1 and CDR2 are MNHNS and SASEGT. The CDR3 DNA reads as TGTGCCAGCAGTGAATACTCTAAGGGTGTTGGTAATCAGCCCCAGCATTTT. It specifies CASSEYSKGVGNQPQHF.

The chain is built from TRBV5-8 and TRBJ2-3; TRBD1 or TRBD2 may be the D gene (5 bases each). The CDR3 length is 17 residues. The V and J ends lost 0 bases and 0 bases respectively, with 14 bases between them. The germline gives CDR1 SGHTS, CDR2 YDEGEE. The chain's CDR3 is CASSLVFRDPSTDTQYF. In DNA, the CDR3 is TGTGCCAGCAGCTTGGTTTTTCGGGACCCCAGCACAGATACGCAGTATTTT.

The chain combines TRBV4-1 with TRBJ1-1; D may be TRBD1 (5 bases). CDR3 length equals 14 residues. V lost 1 base, J lost 8 bases, and 14 bases lay in between. CDR1 is MGHRA, CDR2 YSYEKL, per germline. The CDR3 region is CASSQGWGRGEAFF. The CDR3 coding sequence is TGCGCCAGCAGCCAAGGATGGGGTCGGGGGGAAGCTTTCTTT.

This clone was recorded a few times. The rearrangement links TRBV9 to TRBJ2-1; perhaps TRBD1 as D (5 bases). The CDR3 is made up of 12 amino acids. Trimming left V 4 bases short and J 14 bases short, with 16 bases between. Germline V gene data show CDR1 as SGDLS and CDR2 as YYNGEE. In nucleotides, the CDR3 is TGTGCCAGCAGCCCCGATGGGATAGGGGAGTTCTTC. It encodes CASSPDGIGEFF.

The sample holds a few counts of this clone. The chain has TRBV30 and TRBJ1-2, with 7 bases lining up with TRBD1. This CDR3 is built from 16 residues. The germline V gene encodes CDR1 GTSNPN and CDR2 SVGIG (reference sequence). Trimming removed 2 bases from V and 1 base from J; junction bases left unmatched: 10. CDR3 in amino acids: CAWSRQGLKNNYGYTF. Written as DNA, the CDR3 is TGTGCCTGGAGTCGACAGGGACTTAAAAATAACTATGGCTACACCTTC.

The V and J genes are TRBV5-1 and TRBJ1-2; TRBD1 matches 7 bases. The CDR3 extends over 15 amino acids. With V trimmed by 4 bases and J by 8 bases, 14 bases remained unmatched. Germline CDR1 is SGHRS and CDR2 is YFSETQ. DNA for the CDR3: TGCGCCAGCAGCCCCGGGACAGTCTCCCCGAGGGGCTACACCTTC. Translation: CASSPGTVSPRGYTF.

This chain joins TRBV18 and TRBJ1-1; D not resolved. This CDR3 has 14 amino acids. Germline CDR1 and CDR2: KGHSH and LQKENI. Trimming removed 4 bases at V and 0 bases at J, with 9 bases between. CDR3 sequence reads: CASSLARLNTEAFF. The CDR3 nucleotides are TGTGCCAGCTCACTGGCCAGATTGAACACTGAAGCTTTCTTT.

The CDR3 nucleotides read TGTGCCAGCACCTTTAGGGACAGGTCCTACGAGCAGTACGTC. Translated: CASTFRDRSYEQYV. The V gene is TRBV28, the J gene TRBJ2-7, with 8 positions matching TRBD1. Germline CDR1 is MDHEN and CDR2 is SYDVKM. This CDR3 comprises 14 residues. The ends lost 7 bases at V and 1 base at J; junction bases unmatched: 6.

V and J are TRBV11-2 and TRBJ2-1; the D gene is possibly TRBD1 (5 bases). The V gene's germline CDR1 is SGHAT and CDR2 FQNNGV. The CDR3 is 16 residues long. Trimming cost V 4 bases and J 4 bases, with 17 bases left between them. CDR3 amino acids: CASSSALTRGYNEQFF. The DNA of the CDR3 is TGTGCCAGCAGCTCAGCTCTCACAAGGGGATACAATGAGCAGTTCTTC. The whole variable domain, filled in from reference TRBV11-2 and TRBJ2-1, reads EAGVAQSPRYKIIEKRQSVAFWCNPISGHATLYWYQQILGQGPKLLIQFQNNGVVDDSQLPKDRFSAERLKGVDSTLKIQPAKLEDSAVYLCASSSALTRGYNEQFFGPGTRLTVL.

There are a few counts of this clone. This sequence joins TRBV11-2 and TRBJ1-2; possibly TRBD1 for D (6 bases). This CDR3 spans 15 amino acids. CDR1 is SGHAT and CDR2 is FQNNGV in the germline V gene. The ends were cut back, 2 bases at V and 8 bases at J, with 18 bases in the middle. The DNA for the CDR3 is TGTGCCAGCAGCTTATATGGCAGGGGAGAGTTAGGCTACACCTTC. Translating it yields CASSLYGRGELGYTF.

The V and J genes are TRBV5-1 and TRBJ2-3, with 8 bases lining up with TRBD1. CDR3 length: 16 residues. V lost 0 bases to trimming and J lost 0 bases; unmatched junction nucleotides: 3. Germline loops: CDR1 SGHRS, CDR2 YFSETQ. CDR3 protein: CASSLGGTGSTDTQYF. CDR3 nucleotides: TGCGCCAGCAGCTTGGGGGGGACAGGTAGCACAGATACGCAGTATTTT.

The rearrangement joins TRBV7-6 to TRBJ1-1; 8 bases agree with TRBD1. The CDR3 length is 15 residues. Germline CDR1 SGHVS, CDR2 FNYEAQ. After removal of 1 base from V and 6 bases from J, the junction contained 7 bases not matched to a gene. The CDR3 region has the DNA TGTGCCAGCAGCTTAGGGGCAGGGGGCATAGCTGAAGCTTTCTTT. This translates into CASSLGAGGIAEAFF.

This clone was detected only once. CDR3 in DNA: TGTGCCAGCAGTTTAGAAGGGGTCGGTAATGAAAAACTGTTTTTT. It specifies CASSLEGVGNEKLFF. The V and J genes are TRBV27 and TRBJ1-4; a possible D gene is TRBD1 (5 bases). The CDR3 totals 15 residues. CDR1 MNHEY and CDR2 SMNVEV come from the germline V gene (reference sequence). The V gene lost 2 bases and the J gene lost 4 bases, with 11 bases spanning the gap.

The chain has TRBV7-2 and TRBJ2-3; the match to TRBD2 covers 7 bases. Trimming removed 1 base from V and 6 bases from J; junction bases left unmatched: 7. CDR1 and CDR2 from the germline V gene are SGHTA and FQGNSA. The CDR3 covers 15 residues. The CDR3 bases are TGTGCCAGCAGCTTAGGCGGGAGAGGGGTTGATACGCAGTATTTT. Translating gives CASSLGGRGVDTQYF.

This clone was seen only a few times. V gene TRBV30 combines with J gene TRBJ1-6; D is ambiguous. V lost 2 bases to trimming and J lost 2 bases, with 7 bases between them. The germline gives CDR1 GTSNPN, CDR2 SVGIG (reference sequence). The CDR3 has 14 amino acids. CDR3 residues: CAWSPGTYNSPLHF. The CDR3 bases are TGTGCCTGGAGTCCGGGAACCTATAATTCACCCCTCCACTTT.

This chain joins TRBV7-2 and TRBJ2-3, with 8 nucleotides matching TRBD2. The CDR3 is 14 residues long. Germline V lookup: CDR1 SGHTA, CDR2 FQGNSA. Trimming removed 2 bases from V and 3 bases from J; junction bases left unmatched: 1. CDR3 loop: CASSLTGGTDTQYF. The CDR3 DNA reads as TGTGCCAGCAGCTTAACGGGGGGGACAGATACGCAGTATTTT. Looking up the rest from reference TRBV7-2 and TRBJ2-3 gives the full variable domain: GAGVSQSPSNKVTEKGKDVELRCDPISGHTALYWYRQSLGQGLEFLIYFQGNSAPDKSGLPSDRFSAERTGGSVSTLTIQRTQQEDSAVYLCASSLTGGTDTQYFGPGTRLTVL.

This clone was recorded only once. The chain joins TRBV6-5 to TRBJ2-1; 7 nucleotides align to TRBD1. The germline V gene encodes CDR1 MNHEY and CDR2 SVGAGI. Trimming removed 7 bases from V and 8 bases from J; junction bases left unmatched: 8. This CDR3 spans 13 amino acids. CDR3 DNA: TGTGCCAGCACTCGGACAGGATCGGATGAGCAGTTCTTC. Residues: CASTRTGSDEQFF.